The 22 T cell receptor beta chains below all came from one sample that was sequenced in a study of CD8+ T cells in alopecia areata. Sample treatment: oral pan-JAK inhibitor, 5-10 mg twice daily. Sequencing templates came from extracted RNA that was reverse transcribed into cDNA. TCRdb keeps only in-frame clones here, not all; method: immunoSEQ multiplex PCR. Here the sample spans around 100,000 clones, about nine tenths being singletons. The input for sequencing was CD8+ T cells sorted from blood, taken between weeks 30 and 35, from a patient treated with tofacitinib. These receptors were taken from a human donor with alopecia areata.

The CDR3 is CASSLGTGEAGEQFF. CDR3 coding DNA: TGCGCCAGCAGCTTGGGGACAGGTGAAGCGGGAGAGCAGTTCTTC. The chain uses TRBV5-1 and TRBJ2-1; D is perhaps TRBD1 or TRBD2 (7 bases each). This CDR3 comprises 15 residues. Germline values: CDR1 SGHRS, CDR2 YFSETQ. Between the trimmed V and J ends, which lost 0 bases and 10 bases, there was a span of 17 bases.

The CDR3 DNA sequence: TGTGCCAGCAGTTACGGGACTCTCGAGCAGTACTTC. It specifies CASSYGTLEQYF. J is TRBJ2-7 and V is TRBV6-5; perhaps TRBD2 as D (6 bases). V lost 2 bases, J lost 6 bases, and 8 bases lay in between. Looked up from germline, CDR1 is MNHEY and CDR2 is SVGAGI. The CDR3 extends over 12 amino acids.

The CDR3 here is CASSPGAGGFPDTQYF. The CDR3 DNA follows: TGTGCCAGCAGCCCGGGGGCGGGAGGTTTCCCAGATACGCAGTATTTT. This chain links TRBV7-9 with TRBJ2-3, with 8 bases aligning to TRBD2. Germline CDR1 reads SEHNR; CDR2 reads FQNEAQ (reference sequence). Trimming cost V 5 bases and J 4 bases; bases outside gene matches: 11. The CDR3 contains 16 residues.

This chain uses TRBV5-6 with TRBJ2-7; 7 positions agree with TRBD1. Germline values: CDR1 SGHDT, CDR2 YYEEEE. This CDR3 region has 13 residues. The ends lost 4 bases at V and 2 bases at J; junction bases unmatched: 3. CDR3 region: CASSQGTAYEQYF. In nucleotides, the CDR3 is TGTGCCAGCAGCCAAGGGACAGCCTACGAGCAGTACTTC.

The table lists this clone with a few counts. This rearrangement joins TRBV29-1 to TRBJ2-7; D remains unclear. Trimming left V 0 bases short and J 2 bases short, with 5 bases between. This CDR3 contains 12 residues. CDR1 is SQVTM and CDR2 is ANQGSEA in the germline V gene. This CDR3 reads CSVEDKPYEQYF. The CDR3 DNA sequence: TGCAGCGTTGAAGATAAGCCCTACGAGCAGTACTTC.

V is TRBV9 and J is TRBJ2-3; 8 bases match TRBD2. Germline assignment: CDR1 SGDLS and CDR2 YYNGEE. The V segment lost 4 bases and the J segment 0 bases; nucleotides outside the gene matches: 10. The CDR3 has 17 amino acids. The CDR3 sequence: CASSSSGSDTSTDTQYF. CDR3 coding DNA: TGTGCCAGCAGCTCCAGCGGGAGTGACACTAGCACAGATACGCAGTATTTT.

V and J are TRBV2 and TRBJ1-5, with D perhaps TRBD1 (6 bases). CDR1 is SNHLY and CDR2 is FYNNEI in the germline V gene. This CDR3 is 18 amino acids long. V dropped 1 base and J dropped 6 bases, with 22 bases sitting between them. CDR3 protein: CASSEGDTYRRIGQPQHF. Here the CDR3 DNA reads TGTGCCAGCAGTGAAGGGGACACATACCGAAGAATAGGTCAGCCCCAGCATTTT.

This clone was found a few times. This chain connects TRBV19 to TRBJ2-7, with D uncertain. CDR1 and CDR2 from the germline V gene are LNHDA and SQIVND (reference sequence). Trimming took 3 bases from V and 7 from J, leaving 16 bases between them. The CDR3 contains 14 residues. The CDR3 loop reads CASSMRPWGWEQYF. The CDR3 coding sequence is TGTGCCAGTAGTATGCGGCCATGGGGATGGGAGCAGTACTTC.

The chain is built from TRBV7-2 and TRBJ2-1; D perhaps matches TRBD1 (5 bases). Looked up from germline, CDR1 is SGHTA and CDR2 is FQGNSA. The CDR3 is 13 residues long. V gave up 1 base and J gave up 9 bases, with 10 bases separating them. The CDR3 DNA reads TGTGCCAGCAGCTTAGTGGGTAGGGGTGAGCAGTTCTTC. Protein sequence: CASSLVGRGEQFF.

The chain is built from TRBV6-1 and TRBJ2-7; D uncertain. From germline, CDR1 is MNHNS and CDR2 SASEGT. The CDR3 is made up of 13 amino acids. V lost 7 bases and J lost 0, with 10 bases in between. CDR3 sequence reads: CASNPDNSYEQYF. The CDR3 DNA is TGTGCCAGCAACCCCGACAACTCCTACGAGCAGTACTTC.

The rearrangement joins TRBV29-1 to TRBJ2-7, with D tentatively TRBD2 (6 bases). Germline CDR1 and CDR2: SQVTM and ANQGSEA. The ends were cut back, 6 bases at V and 0 bases at J, with 12 bases in the middle. The CDR3 is made up of 13 amino acids. CDR3 amino acids: CSVGEASSYEQYF. CDR3 nucleotide sequence: TGCAGCGTGGGGGAGGCGAGCTCCTACGAGCAGTACTTC.

This chain uses TRBV14 with TRBJ2-1; no definite D call. Germline loops: CDR1 SGHDN, CDR2 FVKESK. This CDR3 contains 15 residues. Between the trimmed V and J ends, which lost 2 bases and 1 base, there was a span of 9 bases. As DNA, the CDR3 is TGTGCCAGCAGCCAATATGTGGGGTCCTACAATGAGCAGTTCTTC. It specifies CASSQYVGSYNEQFF.

This clone was counted only a few times. The genes are TRBV29-1 and TRBJ2-3; 9 bases map to TRBD2. J gave up 0 bases and V 8 bases, and 6 bases lay outside the gene matches. The CDR3 has 14 residues. Looked up from germline, CDR1 is SQVTM and CDR2 is ANQGSEA. The CDR3 is CSFAGGHSTDTQYF. For the CDR3, the DNA is TGCAGCTTCGCGGGGGGGCATAGCACAGATACGCAGTATTTT.

This chain uses TRBV25-1 with TRBJ2-7; 8 positions agree with TRBD1. The V gene end was trimmed by 4 bases and the J gene end by 4 bases; junction bases not matched to a gene: 9. CDR1 and CDR2 (germline): MGHDK, SYGVNS. The CDR3 runs to 15 residues. CDR3 nucleotide sequence: TGTGCCAGCAGTGTGATGTCAGGACAGGGTTACGAGCAGTACTTC. Translation: CASSVMSGQGYEQYF.

This chain uses TRBV6-5 with TRBJ2-1; D gene ambiguous. CDR1 and CDR2 (germline): MNHEY, SVGAGI. Trimming stripped 4 bases from V and 8 bases from J, with 12 bases between. CDR3 length: 13 amino acids. CDR3 loop: CASSSIRTDEQFF. The CDR3, as DNA: TGTGCCAGCAGTTCTATTCGGACCGATGAGCAGTTCTTC.

The genes are TRBV6-1 and TRBJ2-4; a possible D gene is TRBD1 (6 bases). Trimming shortened V by 4 bases and J by 8 bases, and 21 bases separated the two germline ends. CDR1 and CDR2 from the germline V gene are MNHNS and SASEGT. This CDR3 is built from 16 residues. CDR3: CASSVGTVPRTDIQYF. The CDR3, as DNA: TGTGCCAGCAGTGTAGGTACAGTCCCCAGGACAGACATTCAGTACTTC.

The J gene is TRBJ1-4, the V gene TRBV5-4, with D uncertain. The CDR3 totals 15 residues. Germline V gene data show CDR1 as SGHNT and CDR2 as YYREEE (reference sequence). Between the trimmed V and J ends, which lost 4 bases and 5 bases, there was a span of 15 bases. CDR3 residues: CASSGGSQSNEKLFF. The CDR3 nucleotides read TGTGCCAGCAGCGGCGGGTCCCAGTCGAATGAAAAACTGTTTTTT.

The chain has TRBV7-9 and TRBJ2-1, with TRBD1 matching 7 bases. Trimming cost V 4 bases and J 7 bases; bases outside gene matches: 1. Germline V gene lookup returns CDR1 SEHNR and CDR2 FQNEAQ (reference sequence). This CDR3 is built from 12 residues. CDR3 sequence: CASSWDSNEQFF. CDR3 nucleotides: TGTGCCAGCAGCTGGGACAGTAATGAGCAGTTCTTC.

This clone has only one observation. J is TRBJ1-5 and V is TRBV5-6; D is uncertain. The CDR3 is 17 amino acids. CDR1 and CDR2 from the germline V gene are SGHDT and YYEEEE. Trimming stripped 0 bases from V and 4 bases from J, with 17 bases between. The CDR3 here is CASSLAGRRLGNQPQHF. The DNA of the CDR3 is TGTGCCAGCAGCTTGGCCGGCCGCCGGCTAGGAAATCAGCCCCAGCATTTT.

V and J are TRBV9 and TRBJ2-7; D perhaps matches TRBD1 (6 bases). The CDR3 contains 17 residues. Germline CDR1 is SGDLS and CDR2 is YYNGEE. Trimming removed 1 base at V and 6 bases at J, with 23 bases between. CDR3 amino acids: CASSVSPVGHRAGEQYF. The CDR3 bases are TGTGCCAGCAGCGTAAGCCCTGTAGGGCACAGGGCAGGCGAGCAGTACTTC. Using reference TRBV9 and TRBJ2-7 for the parts outside the CDR3, the full variable domain is DSGVTQTPKHLITATGQRVTLRCSPRSGDLSVYWYQQSLDQGLQFLIQYYNGEERAKGNILERFSAQQFPDLHSELNLSSLELGDSALYFCASSVSPVGHRAGEQYFGPGTRLTVT.

The chain carries TRBV7-6 and TRBJ2-1; weak D call: TRBD1 (7 bases). V shed 5 bases and J shed 0 bases, with 11 bases lying between them. This CDR3 comprises 15 residues. Germline V gene lookup returns CDR1 SGHVS and CDR2 FNYEAQ. For the CDR3, the DNA is TGTGCCAGCAGCCCAGGGGGAGGCTCCTACAATGAGCAGTTCTTC. Translated: CASSPGGGSYNEQFF.

This chain connects TRBV6-1 to TRBJ1-3; 7 bases match TRBD1. Trimming removed 7 bases from V and 0 bases from J; junction bases left unmatched: 6. The CDR3 has 15 amino acids. Per germline, CDR1 MNHNS and CDR2 SASEGT. DNA for the CDR3: TGTGCCAGCACCTGGACAGGAGACTCTGGAAACACCATATATTTT. This sequence encodes CASTWTGDSGNTIYF.